Following are 13 T cell receptor beta chains from one sample sequenced in a study of blood T cell repertoires in COVID-19. Profiled with immunoSEQ multiplex PCR; TCRdb holds only in-frame clones, not every one. The sample has more than 150,000 clones; about 90% are singletons. The sample consisted of PBMCs or T cells enriched from blood (not recorded which). The receptors come from a woman aged 50 to 60 who had recovered from COVID-19.

This chain uses TRBV5-1 with TRBJ2-1, with unresolved D. This CDR3 is 13 amino acids long. Germline V gene sequence: CDR1 SGHRS, CDR2 YFSETQ. Trimming shortened V by 1 base and J by 4 bases, and 6 bases separated the two germline ends. CDR3 in DNA: TGCGCCAGCAGCTTGTCGACTTACAATGAGCAGTTCTTC. Residues: CASSLSTYNEQFF.

The chain combines TRBV12-3 or TRBV12-4 with TRBJ2-7; D is uncertain. The V end was cut by 2 bases, the J end by 6 bases, with 11 bases between. The CDR3 runs to 13 residues. The CDR3 coding sequence is TGTGCCAGCAGTTTATCGTTTGTGCGCGAGCAGTACTTC. This translates into CASSLSFVREQYF.

This sequence joins TRBV7-6 and TRBJ1-2, with D hard to call. Per the germline V gene, CDR1 is SGHVS and CDR2 is FNYEAQ. Trimming stripped 5 bases from V and 7 bases from J, with 14 bases between. This CDR3 has 13 residues. The CDR3 loop is CASSRSELGGYTF. The CDR3 bases are TGTGCCAGCAGCCGGAGCGAGTTAGGTGGCTACACCTTC. Full variable domain (missing parts from reference TRBV7-6 and TRBJ1-2): GAGVSQSPRYKVTKRGQDVALRCDPISGHVSLYWYRQALGQGPEFLTYFNYEAQQDKSGLPNDRFSAERPEGSISTLTIQRTEQRDSAMYRCASSRSELGGYTFGSGTRLTVV.

V usage is TRBV6-5 and J usage is TRBJ1-2, with 7 bases lining up with TRBD1. Germline V gives CDR1 MNHEY, CDR2 SVGAGI. J lost 6 bases, V lost 6 bases, and 10 bases had no gene match. CDR3 length: 14 amino acids. The CDR3 DNA sequence: TGTGCCAGCAGAGCGACAGGGAGTGGAGATGGCTACACCTTC. It is translated as CASRATGSGDGYTF.

In DNA form, the CDR3 reads TGTGCCTGGAGTGTACGTCCAGACTCCTACGAGCAGTACTTC. Translation gives CAWSVRPDSYEQYF. The chain links TRBV30 to TRBJ2-7; D is undetermined. From germline, CDR1 is GTSNPN and CDR2 SVGIG (reference sequence). Trimming removed 0 bases from V and 0 bases from J, with 9 bases in between. The CDR3 has 14 residues.

Only one count was recorded for this clone. V usage is TRBV7-2 and J usage is TRBJ2-7; a weak D match, TRBD2 (7 bases). Germline V lookup: CDR1 SGHTA, CDR2 FQGNSA. CDR3 length: 14 amino acids. Between the trimmed V and J ends, which lost 6 bases and 4 bases, there was a span of 16 bases. CDR3 region: CASRNGGARYEQYF. CDR3 in DNA: TGTGCCAGCAGAAATGGGGGGGCGCGGTACGAGCAGTACTTC.

The V gene is TRBV27, the J gene TRBJ2-3; TRBD2 matches at 11 bases. Losses at the gene ends were 6 bases for V and 1 base for J; bases not matched to a gene: 6. The CDR3 runs 16 residues. Per germline, CDR1 MNHEY and CDR2 SMNVEV (reference sequence). CDR3 in DNA: TGTGCCAGCAGGAATCCGGGACTAGCGGGCACAGATACGCAGTATTTT. Its protein product is CASRNPGLAGTDTQYF.

The CDR3 DNA sequence: TGTGCCAGCAGCATTAGACATTTCACTGAAGCTTTCTTT. This sequence encodes CASSIRHFTEAFF. The rearrangement joins TRBV7-2 to TRBJ1-1; the D is unclear. CDR1 and CDR2 from the germline V gene are SGHTA and FQGNSA. Trimming shortened V by 5 bases and J by 4 bases, and 11 bases separated the two germline ends. The CDR3 is 13 amino acids.

The chain uses TRBV19 and TRBJ1-4; D not certain. This CDR3 region has 12 residues. Germline V gene sequence: CDR1 LNHDA, CDR2 SQIVND (reference sequence). With 10 bases removed from V and 9 bases from J, the gap between germline ends came to 15 bases. In DNA, the CDR3 is TGTGCCACGTCGGTAGTTGATCAAAAACTGTTTTTT. It translates to CATSVVDQKLFF. The whole variable domain, filled in from reference TRBV19 and TRBJ1-4, reads DGGITQSPKYLFRKEGQNVTLSCEQNLNHDAMYWYRQDPGQGLRLIYYSQIVNDFQKGDIAEGYSVSREKKESFPLTVTSAQKNPTAFYLCATSVVDQKLFFGSGTQLSVL.

This clone was found a few times. The chain couples TRBV7-8 to TRBJ2-1; 9 nucleotides line up with TRBD2. The V gene end was trimmed by 4 bases and the J gene end by 4 bases; junction bases not matched to a gene: 8. CDR3 size: 16 residues. The germline gives CDR1 SGHVS, CDR2 FQNEAQ. CDR3 coding DNA: TGTGCCAGCAGCTCAAGAGGTCTAGCGGGATACAATGAGCAGTTCTTC. It specifies CASSSRGLAGYNEQFF.

This clone turned up a few times. The chain joins TRBV14 to TRBJ2-5; the D is unclear. V was clipped by 6 bases and J by 1 base, with 9 bases between them. Germline values: CDR1 SGHDN, CDR2 FVKESK. CDR3 size: 13 residues. In DNA form, the CDR3 reads TGTGCCAGCAGTCCAGGCATCCAAGAGACCCAGTACTTC. Its protein is CASSPGIQETQYF.

The rearrangement uses TRBV24-1 and TRBJ1-5; a weak D match, TRBD1 (5 bases). Germline V gene sequence: CDR1 KGHDR, CDR2 SFDVKD. V lost 6 bases and J 5 bases, leaving 10 bases between the germline ends. This CDR3 contains 13 residues. Here the CDR3 DNA reads TGTGCCACCAGTTTGGGGGGACATCAGCCCCAGCATTTT. It encodes CATSLGGHQPQHF.

CDR3: CASSRTGRNEQFF. CDR3 DNA: TGTGCCAGTAGTAGGACAGGGCGCAATGAGCAGTTCTTC. The V call is TRBV19, the J call TRBJ2-1; 8 positions agree with TRBD1. The CDR3 covers 13 residues. CDR1 and CDR2 (germline): LNHDA, SQIVND (reference sequence). Trimming at V came to 4 bases and at J to 6 bases, leaving 2 bases not matched to a gene.